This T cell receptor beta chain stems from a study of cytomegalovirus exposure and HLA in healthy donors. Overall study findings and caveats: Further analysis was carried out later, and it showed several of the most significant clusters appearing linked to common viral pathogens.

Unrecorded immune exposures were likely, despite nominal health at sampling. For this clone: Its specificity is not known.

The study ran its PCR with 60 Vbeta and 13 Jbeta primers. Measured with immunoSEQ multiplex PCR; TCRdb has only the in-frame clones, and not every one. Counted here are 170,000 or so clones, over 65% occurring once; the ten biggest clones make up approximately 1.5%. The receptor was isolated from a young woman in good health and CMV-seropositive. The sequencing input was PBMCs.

The CDR3 is CASTDLKPGLAIGETQYF. The DNA for the CDR3 is TGTGCCAGCACCGACTTAAAACCGGGACTAGCGATCGGAGAGACCCAGTACTTC. The chain uses TRBV9 and TRBJ2-5; 10 bases are a match to TRBD2. This CDR3 comprises 18 residues. Germline values: CDR1 SGDLS, CDR2 YYNGEE. J lost 4 bases, V lost 6 bases, and 18 bases had no gene match.